This T cell receptor (beta chain) appears in the sequencing data of a study of blood T cell repertoires in COVID-19. On the study more broadly: T cells, B-cell-depleted T cells, or PBMCs provided the cDNA or gDNA that served as material.

This clone was detected only a few times. V was clipped by 2 bases and J by 7 bases; unmatched bases: 7. The CDR3 contains 15 residues. CDR1 and CDR2 from the germline V gene are SGHTA and FQGTGA. Assay used: immunoSEQ multiplex PCR; TCRdb lists only in-frame clones, some missing. This sample has 60,000 to 75,000 clones; 65% to 85% occur once, and the top ten carry over 5%. This clonotype was sampled from a woman between 45 and 60 years old with active or convalescent COVID-19. The chain carries TRBV7-3 and TRBJ2-1, with TRBD1 matching over 8 bases. Sequencing was carried out using peripheral blood. CDR3 amino acids: CASSLDRGDWNEQFF. The CDR3 nucleotides read TGTGCCAGCAGCTTAGACAGGGGAGATTGGAATGAGCAGTTCTTC.